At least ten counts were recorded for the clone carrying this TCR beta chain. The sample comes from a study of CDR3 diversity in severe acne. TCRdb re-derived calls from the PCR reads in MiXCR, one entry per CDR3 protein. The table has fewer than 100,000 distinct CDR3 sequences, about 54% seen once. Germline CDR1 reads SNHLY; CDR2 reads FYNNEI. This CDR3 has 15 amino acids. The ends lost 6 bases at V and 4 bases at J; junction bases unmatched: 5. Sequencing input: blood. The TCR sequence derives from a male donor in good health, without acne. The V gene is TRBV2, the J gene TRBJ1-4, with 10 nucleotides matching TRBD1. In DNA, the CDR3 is TGTGCCAGCAGCCGAAGGACAGGGGGTAATGAAAAACTGTTTTTT. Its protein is CASSRRTGGNEKLFF.